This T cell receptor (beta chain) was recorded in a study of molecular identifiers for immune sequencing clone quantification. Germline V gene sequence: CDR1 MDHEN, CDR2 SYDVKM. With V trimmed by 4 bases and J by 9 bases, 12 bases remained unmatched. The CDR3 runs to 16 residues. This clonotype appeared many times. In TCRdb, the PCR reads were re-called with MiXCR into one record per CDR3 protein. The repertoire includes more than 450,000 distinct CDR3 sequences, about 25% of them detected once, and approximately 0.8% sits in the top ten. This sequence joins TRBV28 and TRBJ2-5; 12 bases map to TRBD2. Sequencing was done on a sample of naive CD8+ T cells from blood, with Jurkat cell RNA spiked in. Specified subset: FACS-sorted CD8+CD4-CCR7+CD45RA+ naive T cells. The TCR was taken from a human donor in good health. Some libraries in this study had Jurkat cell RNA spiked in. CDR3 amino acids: CASSSPGLAGLGAQYF. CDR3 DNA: TGTGCCAGCAGTTCCCCGGGACTAGCGGGCCTCGGGGCCCAGTACTTC.